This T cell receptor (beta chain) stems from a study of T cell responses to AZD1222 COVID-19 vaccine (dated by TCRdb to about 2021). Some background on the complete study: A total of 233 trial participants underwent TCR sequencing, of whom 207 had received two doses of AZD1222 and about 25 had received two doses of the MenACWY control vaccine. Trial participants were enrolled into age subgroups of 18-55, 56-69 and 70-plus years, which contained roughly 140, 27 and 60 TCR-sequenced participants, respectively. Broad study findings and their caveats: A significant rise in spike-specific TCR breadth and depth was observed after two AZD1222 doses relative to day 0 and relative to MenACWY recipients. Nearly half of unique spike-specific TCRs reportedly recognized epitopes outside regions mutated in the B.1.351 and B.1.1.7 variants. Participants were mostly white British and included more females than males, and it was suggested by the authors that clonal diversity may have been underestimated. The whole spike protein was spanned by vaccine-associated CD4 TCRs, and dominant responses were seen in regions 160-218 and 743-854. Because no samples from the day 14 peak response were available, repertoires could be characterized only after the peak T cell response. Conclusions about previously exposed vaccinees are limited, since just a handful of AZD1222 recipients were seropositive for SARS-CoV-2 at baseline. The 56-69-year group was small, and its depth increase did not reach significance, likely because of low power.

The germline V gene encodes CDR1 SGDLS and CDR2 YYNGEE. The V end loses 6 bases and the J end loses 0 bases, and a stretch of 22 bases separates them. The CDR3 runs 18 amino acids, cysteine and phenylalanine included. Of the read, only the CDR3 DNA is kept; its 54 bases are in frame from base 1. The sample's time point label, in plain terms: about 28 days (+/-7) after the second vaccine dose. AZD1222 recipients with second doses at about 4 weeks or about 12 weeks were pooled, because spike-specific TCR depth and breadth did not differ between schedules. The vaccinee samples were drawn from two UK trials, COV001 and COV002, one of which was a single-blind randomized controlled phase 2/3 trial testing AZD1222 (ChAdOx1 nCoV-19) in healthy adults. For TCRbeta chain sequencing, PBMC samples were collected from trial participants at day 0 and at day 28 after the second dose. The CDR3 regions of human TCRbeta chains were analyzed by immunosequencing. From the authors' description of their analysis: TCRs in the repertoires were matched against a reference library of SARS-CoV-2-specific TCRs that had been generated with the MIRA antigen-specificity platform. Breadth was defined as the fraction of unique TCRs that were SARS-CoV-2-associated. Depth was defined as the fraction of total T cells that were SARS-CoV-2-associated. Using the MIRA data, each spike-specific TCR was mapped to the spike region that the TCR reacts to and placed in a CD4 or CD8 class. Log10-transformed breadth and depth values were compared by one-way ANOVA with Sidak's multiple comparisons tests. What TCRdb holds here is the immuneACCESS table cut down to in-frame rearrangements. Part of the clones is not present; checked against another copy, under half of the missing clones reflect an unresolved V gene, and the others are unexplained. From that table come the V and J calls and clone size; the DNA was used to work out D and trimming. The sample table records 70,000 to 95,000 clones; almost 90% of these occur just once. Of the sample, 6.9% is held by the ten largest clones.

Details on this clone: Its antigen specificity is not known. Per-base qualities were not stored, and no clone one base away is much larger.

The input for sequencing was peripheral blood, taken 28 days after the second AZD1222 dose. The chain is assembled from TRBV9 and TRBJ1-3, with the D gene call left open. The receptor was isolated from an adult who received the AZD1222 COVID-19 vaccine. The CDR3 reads CASTDYSGLPSSGNTIYF. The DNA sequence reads TGTGCCAGCACCGATTACTCGGGTCTCCCTTCCTCTGGAAACACCATATATTTT.